The 27 T cell receptor beta chains below all came from one sample that was sequenced in a study of T-cell memory formation after mild COVID-19. TCRdb fed the 5' RACE reads into MiXCR, producing one record per CDR3 protein. The table lists around 340,000 distinct CDR3 sequences, approximately 15% of them singletons. The sequencing sample was made of PBMCs or a T cell subset sorted from them (not recorded which). The receptors derive from a man aged 18 to 30 who had mild COVID-19 (a few samples of this study predate the infection). Cell type and time point are not known.

This clonotype turned up a few times. The rearrangement links TRBV18 to TRBJ1-2; tentatively, D is TRBD1 (5 bases). CDR3 length: 14 amino acids. V was trimmed by 1 base and J by 8 bases, leaving 14 bases between them. The V gene's germline CDR1 is KGHSH and CDR2 LQKENI. The CDR3 region is CASSPQGIAEGYTF. CDR3 in DNA: TGTGCCAGCTCACCACAGGGGATTGCGGAAGGCTACACCTTC.

In its sample, this clonotype was seen many times. The chain recombines TRBV5-1 with TRBJ2-3; a weak D match, TRBD1 (6 bases). The CDR3 covers 14 residues. The V and J ends lost 5 bases and 6 bases respectively, with 16 bases between them. Germline CDR1 is SGHRS and CDR2 is YFSETQ. The CDR3 is CASRWQGKGDTQYF. CDR3 coding DNA: TGCGCCAGCAGGTGGCAGGGGAAGGGGGATACGCAGTATTTT.

This chain links TRBV10-3 with TRBJ1-6, with D possibly TRBD1 on 6 matching bases. Trimming removed 10 bases at V and 9 bases at J, with 16 bases between. Germline V gene sequence: CDR1 ENHRY, CDR2 SYGVKD. The length of the CDR3 is 13 residues. The DNA for the CDR3 is TGTGCCACCGGAGGGGGAAGTGGTTCACCCCTCCACTTT. Its translation is CATGGGSGSPLHF.

V and J are TRBV7-9 and TRBJ1-2, with D possibly being TRBD1 (5 bases). Germline CDR1 reads SEHNR; CDR2 reads FQNEAQ (reference sequence). The CDR3 has 15 residues. V was clipped by 1 base and J by 5 bases, with 14 bases between them. The CDR3: CASSLGAAGRYGYTF. Here the CDR3 DNA reads TGTGCCAGCAGCTTAGGCGCGGCAGGGAGATATGGCTACACCTTC.

This clonotype was counted ten times or more. This may arise from a read error, as a much more abundant clone is one base away. This chain joins TRBV7-6 and TRBJ2-7, with D possibly being TRBD1 (5 bases). CDR1 is SGHVS, CDR2 FNYEAQ, per germline. With 4 bases removed from V and 6 bases from J, the gap between germline ends came to 13 bases. The CDR3 is 13 amino acids. The CDR3 DNA reads TGTGCCAGCAGCTCAACCCCCCAGGGCGAGCAGTACTTC. The encoded protein is CASSSTPQGEQYF.

There are a few counts of this clonotype. The chain recombines TRBV11-3 with TRBJ2-5; possibly TRBD1 for D (6 bases). Germline V gives CDR1 SGHNT, CDR2 YENEEA. Between the trimmed V and J ends, which lost 5 bases and 1 base, there was a span of 17 bases. The CDR3 runs to 16 residues. CDR3 loop: CASSPGNTGPQETQYF. The DNA of the CDR3 is TGTGCCAGCAGCCCCGGAAATACAGGGCCCCAAGAGACCCAGTACTTC.

V is TRBV19 and J is TRBJ2-4, with 12 bases that match TRBD1. CDR1 is LNHDA and CDR2 is SQIVND in the germline V gene (reference sequence). Trimming at V came to 10 bases and at J to 5 bases, leaving 6 bases not matched to a gene. The CDR3 contains 14 residues. The CDR3, as DNA: TGTGCCACTGGGGACAGGGGGCATCAAAACATTCAGTACTTC. It is translated as CATGDRGHQNIQYF.

The J gene is TRBJ1-3, the V gene TRBV21-1; TRBD1 is the table's D call and was not checked against the DNA. TRBV21-1 constitutes a pseudogene. This CDR3 contains 19 residues. CDR3 DNA: TGTGCCAGCAGCAAGCGGGAGACAGGTTTCAATCGCTCTGGAAACACCATATATTTT. It yields the protein CASSKRETGFNRSGNTIYF.

This clonotype was counted a few times. This chain links TRBV4-3 with TRBJ2-3; a weak D match, TRBD1 (6 bases). Trimming took off 4 bases at V and 1 base at J, with 15 bases between the two ends. This CDR3 has 16 amino acids. The germline V gene encodes CDR1 LGHNA and CDR2 YSLEER. The CDR3 loop is CASSRRGLGGTDTQYF. The DNA of the CDR3 is TGCGCCAGCAGCCGCAGGGGTCTGGGGGGCACAGATACGCAGTATTTT.

There are a few counts of this clonotype. This chain connects TRBV27 to TRBJ1-1; a weak D match, TRBD1 (6 bases). The CDR3 has 15 residues. The germline V gene encodes CDR1 MNHEY and CDR2 SMNVEV (reference sequence). Trimming shortened V by 7 bases and J by 3 bases, and 18 bases separated the two germline ends. The CDR3: CASKAMRRGYTEAFF. The CDR3 DNA sequence: TGTGCCAGCAAGGCCATGCGCAGGGGATACACTGAAGCTTTCTTT.

Only a few counts were recorded for this clonotype. This sequence joins TRBV5-1 and TRBJ2-1, with D perhaps assigned TRBD1 or TRBD2 (5 bases each). V lost 6 bases to trimming and J lost 4 bases, with 20 bases between them. This CDR3 region has 16 residues. CDR1 SGHRS and CDR2 YFSETQ come from the germline V gene. The CDR3 DNA follows: TGCGCCAGCAACGGTCGAGGGGAGAAAGCGTACAATGAGCAGTTCTTC. Translating it yields CASNGRGEKAYNEQFF.

This chain uses TRBV7-2 with TRBJ1-4; the D gene is possibly TRBD1 (5 bases). The CDR3 has 18 residues. Germline CDR1 is SGHTA and CDR2 is FQGNSA. V lost 3 bases and J lost 0, with 17 bases in between. In nucleotides, the CDR3 is TGTGCCAGCAGCTTCGACAGCCTGAGATTTGCAACTAATGAAAAACTGTTTTTT. Translating gives CASSFDSLRFATNEKLFF.

This clonotype was found a few times. This chain uses TRBV5-1 with TRBJ2-3; 7 bases align to TRBD1. V was pared by 1 base and J by 2 bases, with 4 bases of the junction left unmatched. The V gene's germline CDR1 is SGHRS and CDR2 YFSETQ. The CDR3 is made up of 15 amino acids. CDR3 region: CASSLTGVYTDTQYF. CDR3 nucleotides: TGCGCCAGCAGCTTGACAGGGGTGTACACAGATACGCAGTATTTT.

The chain joins TRBV5-5 to TRBJ1-1; no clear D gene. The CDR3 spans 12 residues. Germline-derived CDR1 and CDR2 are SGHKS and YYEKEE (reference sequence). V was trimmed by 4 bases and J by 3 bases, leaving 7 bases between them. The CDR3 here is CASSLSYTEAFF. In DNA form, the CDR3 reads TGTGCCAGCAGCCTGAGCTACACTGAAGCTTTCTTT.

CDR3 sequence: CAISDPGSYNEQFF. For the CDR3, the DNA is TGTGCCATCAGTGATCCGGGATCCTACAATGAGCAGTTCTTC. The rearrangement uses TRBV10-3 and TRBJ2-1, with D possibly being TRBD2 (5 bases). The CDR3 runs to 14 residues. Trimming cost V 3 bases and J 1 base, with 7 bases left between them. Germline V CDR1 and CDR2: ENHRY, SYGVKD.

Only a few counts were recorded for this clonotype. The chain has TRBV20-1 and TRBJ2-2, with TRBD1 as a possible D gene (5 bases). V lost 0 bases and J 3 bases, leaving 17 bases between the germline ends. The germline CDR1 and CDR2 sequences are DFQATT and SNEGSKA (reference sequence). CDR3 length equals 17 residues. The CDR3 protein is CSARDLFSGSYTGELFF. CDR3 DNA sequence: TGCAGTGCTAGAGATTTGTTTTCAGGGTCGTACACCGGGGAGCTGTTTTTT.

The chain has TRBV4-1 and TRBJ1-3; no clear D. The CDR3 runs 17 residues. Trimming removed 0 bases at V and 2 bases at J, with 14 bases between. CDR1 and CDR2 from the germline V gene are MGHRA and YSYEKL. The CDR3, as DNA: TGCGCCAGCAGCCAAGAATGGAGCGAAAGGCCTGGAAACACCATATATTTT. This sequence encodes CASSQEWSERPGNTIYF.

This clonotype occurred many times. V usage is TRBV5-1 and J usage is TRBJ1-5; maybe TRBD1 (5 bases). The V and J ends lost 2 bases and 5 bases respectively, with 11 bases between them. CDR1 SGHRS and CDR2 YFSETQ come from the germline V gene. The CDR3 extends over 14 amino acids. In DNA form, the CDR3 reads TGCGCCAGCAGCTTCAGTGGGGCAGATCAGCCCCAGCATTTT. This gives the protein CASSFSGADQPQHF.

The V gene is TRBV6-5, the J gene TRBJ1-2, with unresolved D. The CDR3 runs 14 residues. Germline loops: CDR1 MNHEY, CDR2 SVGAGI. The V end was cut by 0 bases, the J end by 5 bases, with 10 bases between. The CDR3 bases are TGTGCCAGCAGTTACTCTTCGGCTTTATATGGCTACACCTTC. Amino acids: CASSYSSALYGYTF.

This clonotype was seen just once. Sequence at one end of the junction differs from germline and may be a read error. The V and J genes are TRBV9 and TRBJ1-1; D is ambiguous. The germline V gene has CDR1 SGDLS and CDR2 YYNGEE. CDR3 size: 15 residues. CDR3 nucleotide sequence: TGTGCAAGCAGAGGCGGAAACGGCTTGAACACTGAAGCTTTCTTT. Translation: CASRGGNGLNTEAFF.

The chain recombines TRBV28 with TRBJ2-5; 10 nucleotides align to TRBD2. CDR1 is MDHEN, CDR2 SYDVKM, per germline. This CDR3 contains 15 residues. The trim removed 7 bases at V and 5 bases at J, leaving 10 bases unmatched. CDR3 coding DNA: TGTGCCAGCACCCCTCCAACTAGCGGGGTGGAGACCCAGTACTTC. This translates into CASTPPTSGVETQYF.

The gene calls are TRBV20-1 and TRBJ2-7; D is perhaps TRBD1 or TRBD2 (5 bases each). The CDR3 has 12 amino acids. V lost 1 base and J 9 bases, leaving 13 bases between the germline ends. The germline V gene encodes CDR1 DFQATT and CDR2 SNEGSKA (reference sequence). This chain's CDR3 is CSARVRDHGQYV. Here the CDR3 DNA reads TGCAGTGCTAGAGTCAGGGACCACGGGCAGTACGTC.

This chain's CDR3 is CASSQLDSASTDTQYF. The CDR3 region has the DNA TGTGCCAGCAGCCAACTTGACAGTGCTAGCACAGATACGCAGTATTTT. The chain uses TRBV11-2 and TRBJ2-3; a weak D match, TRBD1 (5 bases). This CDR3 is 16 amino acids long. Germline-derived CDR1 and CDR2 are SGHAT and FQNNGV. The V end was cut by 5 bases, the J end by 0 bases, with 15 bases between.

A few counts support this clonotype. The V call is TRBV7-6, the J call TRBJ1-3; tentatively, D is TRBD1 (6 bases). Trimming cost V 6 bases and J 4 bases, with 16 bases left between them. Germline CDR1 is SGHVS and CDR2 is FNYEAQ. The CDR3 is 15 residues long. CDR3 residues: CASRGGWSVGNTIYF. In DNA, the CDR3 is TGTGCCAGCAGAGGGGGGTGGTCTGTCGGAAACACCATATATTTT. Filled out from reference TRBV7-6 and TRBJ1-3, the complete variable domain reads GAGVSQSPRYKVTKRGQDVALRCDPISGHVSLYWYRQALGQGPEFLTYFNYEAQQDKSGLPNDRFSAERPEGSISTLTIQRTEQRDSAMYRCASRGGWSVGNTIYFGEGSWLTVV.

This chain links TRBV12-3 or TRBV12-4 with TRBJ1-1; D gene ambiguous. The CDR3 spans 11 residues. V was trimmed by 2 bases and J by 10 bases, leaving 8 bases between them. CDR3 nucleotides: TGTGCCAGCAGTTTAAGACACGGAGCTTTCTTT. Encoded protein: CASSLRHGAFF.

This clonotype was counted at least ten times. V gene TRBV5-1 combines with J gene TRBJ2-3; D remains ambiguous. This CDR3 comprises 13 residues. Trimming took off 0 bases at V and 6 bases at J, with 8 bases between the two ends. Germline CDR1 and CDR2: SGHRS and YFSETQ. The CDR3 DNA reads as TGCGCCAGCAGCTTGGATTCCCAGGATACGCAGTATTTT. Encoded protein: CASSLDSQDTQYF.

This clonotype was counted between two and nine times. CDR3 bases: TGTGCCAGCAGCAAAGTGGTTAAGGGCCTGCAAGAGACCCAGTACTTC. As protein: CASSKVVKGLQETQYF. The chain joins TRBV21-1 to TRBJ2-5; whether TRBD2, the table's D call, matches the DNA was not checked. TRBV21-1 is classified as a pseudogene. The length of the CDR3 is 16 residues.